This paragraph reports one T cell receptor (beta chain). This CDR3 region has 13 residues. Trimming took 6 bases from V and 4 from J; bases not matched to a gene: 5. This record belongs to a study of blood T cell repertoires in COVID-19. Across the study: COVID-19 samples from acute and convalescent phases originated in the United States, Italy and Spain. T cells, B-cell-depleted T cells, or PBMCs provided the cDNA or gDNA that served as material.

Authors' methods: How many nucleated cells were present was estimated from reference gene primer amplification. Generated by immunoSEQ multiplex PCR, the TCRdb table keeps only in-frame clones and is missing some. The DNA was the basis for D and trimming; V, J and clone size are from that table. The sample carries roughly 92,000 clones, roughly nine tenths recorded once. Input material: peripheral blood. The sequence was obtained from a man aged 50-60 years with acute or convalescent COVID-19. The V gene is TRBV12-3 or TRBV12-4, the J gene TRBJ1-2; 7 bases are shared with TRBD1. The CDR3 reads CASRGTAIYGYTF. The CDR3 DNA is TGTGCCAGCAGGGGGACAGCCATCTATGGCTACACCTTC.